This TCR beta chain was captured by sequencing in a study of blood T cell repertoires in COVID-19. Study summary: Specimens from acute and convalescent COVID-19 originated in the United States, Italy and Spain.

The germline CDR1 and CDR2 sequences are MNHEY and SMNVEV (reference sequence). The CDR3 has 14 amino acids. V shed 3 bases and J 8 bases; nucleotides not matched to a gene: 8. The table came from immunoSEQ multiplex PCR; TCRdb's copy has only in-frame clones and leaves some out. The sample shows around 470,000 clones, about 88% of them seen only once. This rearrangement joins TRBV27 to TRBJ1-2, with TRBD1 matching 8 bases. The source material was peripheral blood. The receptor was derived from a man aged 18 to 29 with COVID-19, enrolled during active disease. Here the CDR3 reads CASSLTGALIGYTF. The CDR3 nucleotides read TGTGCCAGCAGTTTGACAGGGGCCCTCATCGGCTACACCTTC.